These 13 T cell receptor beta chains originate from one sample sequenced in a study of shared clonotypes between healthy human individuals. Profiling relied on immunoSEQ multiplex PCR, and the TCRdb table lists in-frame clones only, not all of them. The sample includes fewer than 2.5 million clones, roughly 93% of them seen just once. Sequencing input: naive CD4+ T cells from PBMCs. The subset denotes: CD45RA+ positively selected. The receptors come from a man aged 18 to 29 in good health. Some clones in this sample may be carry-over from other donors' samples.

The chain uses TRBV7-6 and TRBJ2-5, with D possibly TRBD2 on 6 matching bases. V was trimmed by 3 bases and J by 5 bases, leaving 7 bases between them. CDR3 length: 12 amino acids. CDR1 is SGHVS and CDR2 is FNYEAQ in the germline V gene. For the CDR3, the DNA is TGTGCCAGCAGCTTTGCGGGGGAGACCCAGTACTTC. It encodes CASSFAGETQYF.

The CDR3 nucleotides read TGCGCCAGCAACCCTTCCGGGACAGCAGCCTACGAGCAGTACTTC. It is translated as CASNPSGTAAYEQYF. This chain joins TRBV5-1 and TRBJ2-7; TRBD1 matches at 7 bases. Trimming took 6 bases from V and 2 from J; bases not matched to a gene: 11. This CDR3 spans 15 amino acids. Germline V gene sequence: CDR1 SGHRS, CDR2 YFSETQ. Drawing the rest from reference TRBV5-1 and TRBJ2-7, the complete variable domain is KAGVTQTPRYLIKTRGQQVTLSCSPISGHRSVSWYQQTPGQGLQFLFEYFSETQRNKGNFPGRFSGRQFSNSRSEMNVSTLELGDSALYLCASNPSGTAAYEQYFGPGTRLTVT.

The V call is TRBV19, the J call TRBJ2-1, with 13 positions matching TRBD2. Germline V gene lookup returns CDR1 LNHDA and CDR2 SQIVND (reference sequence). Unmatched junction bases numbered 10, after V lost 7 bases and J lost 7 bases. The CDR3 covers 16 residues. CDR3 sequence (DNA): TGTGCCAGTACCCCCGCGGGACTAGCGGGAAAAAATGAGCAGTTCTTC. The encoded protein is CASTPAGLAGKNEQFF.

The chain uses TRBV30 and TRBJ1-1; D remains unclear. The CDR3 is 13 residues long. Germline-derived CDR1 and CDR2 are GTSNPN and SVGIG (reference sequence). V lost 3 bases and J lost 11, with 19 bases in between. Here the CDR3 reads CAWRLTVGLGAFF. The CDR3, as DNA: TGTGCCTGGAGGCTTACCGTAGGGCTGGGGGCTTTCTTT.

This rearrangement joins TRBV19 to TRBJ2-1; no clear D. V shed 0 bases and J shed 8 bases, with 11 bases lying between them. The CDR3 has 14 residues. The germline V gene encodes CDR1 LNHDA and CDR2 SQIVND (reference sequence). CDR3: CASSIDAQRDEQFF. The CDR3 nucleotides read TGTGCCAGTAGTATAGACGCCCAACGCGATGAGCAGTTCTTC.

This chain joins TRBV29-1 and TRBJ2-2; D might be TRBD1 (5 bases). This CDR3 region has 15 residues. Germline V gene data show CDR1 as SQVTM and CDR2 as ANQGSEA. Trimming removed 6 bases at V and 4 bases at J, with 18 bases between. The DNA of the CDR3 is TGCAGCGTGCTTACCCTAGGGGTTGGCACCGGGGAGCTGTTTTTT. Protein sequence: CSVLTLGVGTGELFF.

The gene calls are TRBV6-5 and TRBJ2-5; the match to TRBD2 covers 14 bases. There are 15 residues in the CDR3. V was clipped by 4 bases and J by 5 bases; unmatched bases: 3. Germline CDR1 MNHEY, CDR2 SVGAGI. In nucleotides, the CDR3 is TGTGCCAGCAGTTTGTGGACTAGCGGGAGGGAGACCCAGTACTTC. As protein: CASSLWTSGRETQYF.

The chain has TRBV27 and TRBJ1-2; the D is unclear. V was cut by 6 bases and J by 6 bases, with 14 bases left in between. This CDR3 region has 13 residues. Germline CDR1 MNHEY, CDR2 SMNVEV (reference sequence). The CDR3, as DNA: TGTGCCAGCAGCTCGGGATTCCAGCATGGCTACACCTTC. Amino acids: CASSSGFQHGYTF.

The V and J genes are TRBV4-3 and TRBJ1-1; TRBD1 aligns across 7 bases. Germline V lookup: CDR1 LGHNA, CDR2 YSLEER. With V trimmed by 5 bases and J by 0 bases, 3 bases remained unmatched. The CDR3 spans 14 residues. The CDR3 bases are TGCGCCAGCAGCGCACAGGGGTTGAACACTGAAGCTTTCTTT. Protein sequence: CASSAQGLNTEAFF.

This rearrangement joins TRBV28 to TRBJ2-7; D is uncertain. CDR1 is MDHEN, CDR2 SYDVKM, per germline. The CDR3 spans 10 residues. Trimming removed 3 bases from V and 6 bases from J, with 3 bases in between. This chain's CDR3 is CASSFREQYF. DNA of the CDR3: TGTGCCAGCAGTTTTCGCGAGCAGTACTTC.

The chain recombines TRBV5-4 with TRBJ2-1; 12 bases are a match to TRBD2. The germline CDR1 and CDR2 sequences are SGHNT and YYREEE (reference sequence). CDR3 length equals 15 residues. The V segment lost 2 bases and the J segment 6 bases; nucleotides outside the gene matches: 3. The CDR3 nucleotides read TGTGCCAGCAGCTTCGGACTAGCGGGGTCCAATGAGCAGTTCTTC. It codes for CASSFGLAGSNEQFF.

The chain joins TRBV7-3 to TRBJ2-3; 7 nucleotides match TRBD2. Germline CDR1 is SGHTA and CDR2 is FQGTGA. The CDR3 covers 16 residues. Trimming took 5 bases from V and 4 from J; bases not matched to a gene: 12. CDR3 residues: CASSPPWTGGPDTQYF. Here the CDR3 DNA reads TGTGCCAGCAGCCCACCCTGGACGGGGGGTCCAGATACGCAGTATTTT.

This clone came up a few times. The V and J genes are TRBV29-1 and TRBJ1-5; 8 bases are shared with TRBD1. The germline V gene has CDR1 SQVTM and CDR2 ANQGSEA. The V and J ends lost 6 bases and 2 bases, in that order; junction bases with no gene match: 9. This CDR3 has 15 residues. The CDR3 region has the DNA TGCAGCGTACAAGAGGACAGGGTTGGCAATCAGCCCCAGCATTTT. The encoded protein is CSVQEDRVGNQPQHF.